These 26 T cell receptor beta chains originate from one sample sequenced in a study of blood T cell repertoires in COVID-19. The method was immunoSEQ multiplex PCR; TCRdb's version includes in-frame clones alone and lacks a portion of them. The table lists 110,000 or so clones, more than 70% of them singletons. Sequenced: peripheral blood. The source of these receptors is a woman between 65 and 79 years old who had recovered from COVID-19.

The genes are TRBV7-8 and TRBJ1-3; maybe TRBD1 (6 bases). The CDR3 length is 18 residues. Trimming took 5 bases from V and 0 from J, leaving 20 bases between them. Germline V gene sequence: CDR1 SGHVS, CDR2 FQNEAQ. CDR3 loop: CASSPGRIQGSSGNTIYF. CDR3 sequence (DNA): TGTGCCAGCAGCCCAGGTCGCATCCAGGGGTCCTCTGGAAACACCATATATTTT.

V usage is TRBV7-9 and J usage is TRBJ2-3, with D tentatively TRBD2 (5 bases). The CDR3 is made up of 15 amino acids. Germline V gene data show CDR1 as SEHNR and CDR2 as FQNEAQ (reference sequence). Trimming took 6 bases from V and 4 from J, leaving 17 bases between them. The CDR3 DNA is TGTGCCAGCAGACTAACACACGGAGGATCAGATACGCAGTATTTT. Protein: CASRLTHGGSDTQYF.

The J gene is TRBJ2-4, the V gene TRBV5-1, with 8 bases lining up with TRBD1. CDR3 length: 14 residues. Per the germline V gene, CDR1 is SGHRS and CDR2 is YFSETQ. V lost 7 bases to trimming and J lost 1 base; unmatched junction nucleotides: 4. CDR3 nucleotide sequence: TGCGCCAGCGCGACAGGGGATGCCAAAAACATTCAGTACTTC. It yields the protein CASATGDAKNIQYF.

The CDR3 protein is CASSPFKAGGDEQFF. CDR3 in DNA: TGTGCCAGCTCACCATTCAAGGCCGGGGGTGATGAGCAGTTCTTC. The chain uses TRBV18 and TRBJ2-1, with D possibly TRBD2 on 6 matching bases. There are 15 residues in the CDR3. V was clipped by 2 bases and J by 8 bases, with 16 bases between them. CDR1 is KGHSH and CDR2 is LQKENI in the germline V gene.

The rearrangement uses TRBV6-5 and TRBJ1-2; D gene unclear. Deletions cut 2 bases from V and 2 bases from J, with 9 bases between. CDR3 length: 14 residues. Germline V lookup: CDR1 MNHEY, CDR2 SVGAGI. CDR3 coding DNA: TGTGCCAGCAGTTACGCGGCAGCCAACTATGGCTACACCTTC. As protein: CASSYAAANYGYTF.

The genes are TRBV7-9 and TRBJ1-2, with 7 bases lining up with TRBD1. The length of the CDR3 is 14 residues. Germline CDR1 and CDR2: SEHNR and FQNEAQ (reference sequence). J gave up 6 bases and V 3 bases, and 7 bases lay outside the gene matches. CDR3 residues: CASSFRGLSDGYTF. The CDR3 DNA sequence: TGTGCCAGCAGCTTTAGGGGGCTAAGCGATGGCTACACCTTC.

The genes are TRBV5-6 and TRBJ2-5, with 8 bases lining up with TRBD2. V was clipped by 4 bases and J by 3 bases; unmatched bases: 2. Germline V CDR1 and CDR2: SGHDT, YYEEEE. The CDR3 runs to 13 residues. The CDR3 reads CASSELAEETQYF. CDR3 coding DNA: TGTGCCAGCAGCGAACTAGCGGAAGAGACCCAGTACTTC.

The chain employs TRBV9 and TRBJ2-3, with 11 bases that match TRBD2. From germline, CDR1 is SGDLS and CDR2 YYNGEE. The J segment lost 0 bases and the V segment lost 3 bases, leaving 3 bases of the junction unmatched. The CDR3 consists of 16 residues. In DNA form, the CDR3 reads TGTGCCAGCAGCGAGGGACTAGCGGCTAGCACAGATACGCAGTATTTT. This sequence encodes CASSEGLAASTDTQYF.

The chain has TRBV19 and TRBJ1-2, with D possibly being TRBD1 (5 bases). The V and J ends lost 7 bases and 6 bases respectively, with 24 bases between them. This CDR3 has 16 residues. Germline values: CDR1 LNHDA, CDR2 SQIVND (reference sequence). The CDR3 is CASNSVRAGPKNGYTF. The DNA for the CDR3 is TGTGCCAGTAATTCCGTAAGGGCAGGGCCCAAGAATGGCTACACCTTC. Combining the CDR3 with reference TRBV19 and TRBJ1-2 gives the whole variable domain DGGITQSPKYLFRKEGQNVTLSCEQNLNHDAMYWYRQDPGQGLRLIYYSQIVNDFQKGDIAEGYSVSREKKESFPLTVTSAQKNPTAFYLCASNSVRAGPKNGYTFGSGTRLTVV.

This clone was seen once. The chain employs TRBV5-1 and TRBJ1-2, with D possibly being TRBD1 (5 bases). Trimming shortened V by 0 bases and J by 5 bases, and 11 bases separated the two germline ends. The CDR3 sequence is 14 residues long. Germline CDR1 is SGHRS and CDR2 is YFSETQ. CDR3 sequence: CASSLEGQAYGYTF. The CDR3 region has the DNA TGCGCCAGCAGCTTGGAGGGGCAGGCGTATGGCTACACCTTC. Looking up the rest from reference TRBV5-1 and TRBJ1-2 gives the full variable domain: KAGVTQTPRYLIKTRGQQVTLSCSPISGHRSVSWYQQTPGQGLQFLFEYFSETQRNKGNFPGRFSGRQFSNSRSEMNVSTLELGDSALYLCASSLEGQAYGYTFGSGTRLTVV.

This clone has only a few counts. CDR3 loop: CASRGTSGRNFGYNEQFF. The CDR3 DNA reads TGCGCCAGCAGGGGGACTAGCGGGAGGAATTTCGGGTACAATGAGCAGTTCTTC. The chain recombines TRBV23-1 with TRBJ2-1; 15 bases map to TRBD2. TRBV23-1 carries the ORF label, with uncertain function. CDR3 length: 18 residues. Trimming cost V 6 bases and J 4 bases; bases outside gene matches: 10.

This chain connects TRBV11-2 to TRBJ2-7, with D unclear. The V end was cut by 0 bases, the J end by 0 bases, with 6 bases between. The germline CDR1 and CDR2 sequences are SGHAT and FQNNGV. The CDR3 has 14 amino acids. The CDR3 loop is CASSLDSPSYEQYF. The CDR3 DNA is TGTGCCAGCAGCTTAGACAGTCCCTCCTACGAGCAGTACTTC.

The chain employs TRBV7-9 and TRBJ2-5; D unresolved. The V gene's germline CDR1 is SEHNR and CDR2 FQNEAQ (reference sequence). CDR3 length equals 16 residues. V dropped 0 bases and J dropped 5 bases, with 16 bases sitting between them. CDR3 DNA: TGTGCCAGCAGCTTAGCGTCGGGTTTAGGTTGGGAGACCCAGTACTTC. Protein sequence: CASSLASGLGWETQYF.

This rearrangement joins TRBV5-1 to TRBJ2-5; TRBD2 matches 8 bases. The CDR3 is 15 residues long. Trimming took 4 bases from V and 1 from J; bases not matched to a gene: 6. Germline V lookup: CDR1 SGHRS, CDR2 YFSETQ. The CDR3 DNA follows: TGCGCCAGCAGCATCGAGCGGGGGCCCCAAGAGACCCAGTACTTC. Its translation is CASSIERGPQETQYF.

The V call is TRBV7-2, the J call TRBJ2-3; TRBD2 aligns across 8 bases. Germline V CDR1 and CDR2: SGHTA, FQGNSA. The CDR3 runs 16 residues. V shed 4 bases, J shed 0 bases, and the junction held 6 bases outside the gene matches. CDR3 sequence (DNA): TGTGCCAGCAGCTCCCGTAGCGGGGTGAGCACAGATACGCAGTATTTT. As protein: CASSSRSGVSTDTQYF.

The CDR3 nucleotides are TGTGCCAGCAAGGGGAACAGCGGGGCGGGTACGCAGTATTTT. Residues: CASKGNSGAGTQYF. The chain carries TRBV6-6 and TRBJ2-3, with 7 bases aligning to TRBD2. This CDR3 has 14 residues. In germline, CDR1 is MNHNY, CDR2 SVGAGI (reference sequence). V was pared by 7 bases and J by 8 bases, with 12 bases of the junction left unmatched.

Only a few counts were recorded for this clone. This chain uses TRBV19 with TRBJ2-7; 7 bases fit TRBD2. J lost 4 bases, V lost 3 bases, and 6 bases had no gene match. Germline V gene sequence: CDR1 LNHDA, CDR2 SQIVND (reference sequence). There are 14 residues in the CDR3. This CDR3 is CASSISQRGYEQYF. CDR3 DNA: TGTGCCAGTAGTATCTCCCAGCGGGGATACGAGCAGTACTTC.

The chain employs TRBV11-1 and TRBJ2-7; a possible D gene is TRBD2 (6 bases). Germline CDR1 and CDR2: SGHAT and FQDESV (reference sequence). The V end was cut by 5 bases, the J end by 0 bases, with 17 bases between. This CDR3 spans 16 amino acids. The CDR3 DNA sequence: TGTGCCAGCAGCCCGAGATGGGGGGATATCTCCTACGAGCAGTACTTC. Amino acid sequence: CASSPRWGDISYEQYF.

The chain carries TRBV7-2 and TRBJ2-5, with unresolved D. Trimming left V 1 base short and J 7 bases short, with 7 bases between. CDR1 SGHTA and CDR2 FQGNSA come from the germline V gene. CDR3 length: 12 residues. DNA of the CDR3: TGTGCCAGCAGCTTAGTTACAACGACCCAGTACTTC. Amino acid sequence: CASSLVTTTQYF. Filled out from reference TRBV7-2 and TRBJ2-5, the complete variable domain reads GAGVSQSPSNKVTEKGKDVELRCDPISGHTALYWYRQSLGQGLEFLIYFQGNSAPDKSGLPSDRFSAERTGGSVSTLTIQRTQQEDSAVYLCASSLVTTTQYFGPGTRLLVL.

The rearrangement uses TRBV7-2 and TRBJ2-1; a weak D match, TRBD1 (5 bases). Germline loops: CDR1 SGHTA, CDR2 FQGNSA. V lost 8 bases and J lost 4, with 15 bases in between. The CDR3 sequence is 14 residues long. This chain's CDR3 is CASGRQITYNEQFF. CDR3 bases: TGTGCCAGCGGTCGACAGATTACGTACAATGAGCAGTTCTTC. Drawing the rest from reference TRBV7-2 and TRBJ2-1, the complete variable domain is GAGVSQSPSNKVTEKGKDVELRCDPISGHTALYWYRQSLGQGLEFLIYFQGNSAPDKSGLPSDRFSAERTGGSVSTLTIQRTQQEDSAVYLCASGRQITYNEQFFGPGTRLTVL.

The sample holds a few counts of this clone. This chain links TRBV10-1 with TRBJ2-3; 7 bases line up with TRBD1. The CDR3 runs 15 residues. V trimming: 7 bases; J trimming: 0 bases; junction bases outside the gene matches: 7. Germline V CDR1 and CDR2: WNHNN, SYGVQD (reference sequence). Here the CDR3 DNA reads TGCGCCAGCACTCAGACAGGGCTGAGCACAGATACGCAGTATTTT. Protein sequence: CASTQTGLSTDTQYF.

CDR3 in DNA: TGTGCCAGCAGCGATAACTCCAATGAGCAGTTCTTC. Its protein product is CASSDNSNEQFF. The chain is built from TRBV2 and TRBJ2-1; the D is unclear. CDR1 and CDR2 from the germline V gene are SNHLY and FYNNEI. The CDR3 length is 12 residues. Trimming took 6 bases from V and 6 from J, leaving 9 bases between them.

The rearrangement joins TRBV7-2 to TRBJ1-5, with a possible D match to TRBD1 (5 bases). V was cut by 6 bases and J by 9 bases, with 18 bases left in between. The CDR3 extends over 14 amino acids. Germline CDR1 reads SGHTA; CDR2 reads FQGNSA. CDR3 bases: TGTGCCAGCAGTTTGGGGGGTAAAGCATCGCCCCAGCATTTT. Its translation: CASSLGGKASPQHF.

The chain is built from TRBV28 and TRBJ2-5; D is possibly TRBD1 (6 bases). The CDR3 consists of 14 residues. Trimming removed 5 bases from V and 7 bases from J, with 17 bases in between. Germline CDR1 and CDR2: MDHEN and SYDVKM. CDR3 in DNA: TGTGCCAGCAGTCTCCCAGGGGAGAGGGTGACCCAGTACTTC. This translates into CASSLPGERVTQYF.

The V gene is TRBV24-1, the J gene TRBJ2-5; TRBD1 aligns across 7 bases. The CDR3 runs to 15 residues. The germline V gene has CDR1 KGHDR and CDR2 SFDVKD. Trimming cost V 5 bases and J 2 bases; bases outside gene matches: 7. The CDR3 sequence is CATSALQGTQETQYF. The DNA for the CDR3 is TGTGCCACCAGTGCCCTACAGGGGACACAAGAGACCCAGTACTTC.

This chain connects TRBV5-1 to TRBJ2-1; TRBD2 matches 10 bases. The CDR3 runs to 15 residues. V dropped 2 bases and J dropped 2; count of bases not matched to a gene: 1. Germline V gene data show CDR1 as SGHRS and CDR2 as YFSETQ. The CDR3 sequence: CASSLLAGTYNEQFF. CDR3 in DNA: TGCGCCAGCAGCTTACTAGCGGGAACCTACAATGAGCAGTTCTTC.